A single TCR beta chain is shown here with its context. As yet, its antigen is unknown. The length of the CDR3 is 14 residues. Per germline, CDR1 SGHRS and CDR2 YFSETQ. The V and J ends lost 4 bases and 2 bases respectively, with 12 bases between them. PCR or immunohistochemistry showed mismatch repair deficiency in every enrolled patient. Three pembrolizumab responders had their TCRs sequenced. The entry originates in a study of PD-1 blockade in mismatch repair-deficient tumors. Study as a whole: All were previously treated, progressing patients with about 11 mismatch repair-deficient cancer types.

The repertoire was sequenced with immunoSEQ multiplex PCR; TCRdb's copy has only in-frame clones and lacks some. The sample consists of about 39,000 clones, over 70% of them appearing once. Study outcomes and limitations: Rapid post-treatment expansion, then contraction, generally preceding radiologic response, marked tumor-resident clones.

The TCR sequence derives from an adult with mismatch repair-deficient cancer. The rearrangement joins TRBV5-1 to TRBJ2-5; D unclear. The sequenced sample was PBMCs, obtained roughly nine months after starting pembrolizumab. CDR3 sequence: CASSPVALQETQYF. CDR3 nucleotides: TGCGCCAGCAGCCCCGTAGCATTACAAGAGACCCAGTACTTC.